Presented here are 28 T cell receptor beta chains from one specimen sequenced in a study of T cell responses to AZD1222 COVID-19 vaccine. Profiled with immunoSEQ multiplex PCR; TCRdb holds only in-frame clones, not every one. The table records roughly 130,000 clones, around 94% of them present only once. The sample here was peripheral blood, taken on day 0 of AZD1222 vaccination. All receptors come from an adult in good health.

CDR3 protein: CASSKWDGENEKLFF. CDR3 DNA sequence: TGTGCCAGCAGTAAATGGGACGGAGAGAATGAAAAACTGTTTTTT. The gene calls are TRBV6-5 and TRBJ1-4; tentative D call: TRBD1 (5 bases). This CDR3 has 15 amino acids. CDR1 is MNHEY and CDR2 is SVGAGI in the germline V gene. V lost 5 bases, J lost 5 bases, and 15 bases lay in between.

The rearrangement uses TRBV5-4 and TRBJ2-5, with 12 bases fitting TRBD2. V gave up 0 bases and J gave up 0 bases; unmatched junction bases: 6. This CDR3 has 18 amino acids. CDR1 is SGHNT and CDR2 is YYREEE in the germline V gene (reference sequence). CDR3 in amino acids: CASSLVGLAGGYQETQYF. The CDR3 DNA is TGTGCCAGCAGCTTGGTTGGGCTAGCGGGAGGGTACCAAGAGACCCAGTACTTC.

The V and J genes are TRBV7-2 and TRBJ2-3; 12 bases are a match to TRBD2. CDR3 size: 16 residues. Germline assignment: CDR1 SGHTA and CDR2 FQGNSA. J gave up 3 bases and V 6 bases, and 7 bases lay outside the gene matches. This chain's CDR3 is CASSSSGRASTDTQYF. The CDR3 nucleotides are TGTGCCAGCAGTTCTAGCGGGAGGGCCTCGACAGATACGCAGTATTTT.

This clone was seen just once. The chain links TRBV7-6 to TRBJ1-3; 10 positions agree with TRBD1. This CDR3 is built from 17 residues. In germline, CDR1 is SGHVS, CDR2 FNYEAQ. V gave up 0 bases and J gave up 0 bases; unmatched junction bases: 2. CDR3 residues: CASSLAWTGGSGNTIYF. For the CDR3, the DNA is TGTGCCAGCAGCTTAGCATGGACAGGGGGCTCTGGAAACACCATATATTTT.

This chain connects TRBV2 to TRBJ1-2, with D unclear. The CDR3 contains 14 residues. Trimming stripped 0 bases from V and 4 bases from J, with 9 bases between. Germline loops: CDR1 SNHLY, CDR2 FYNNEI. For the CDR3, the DNA is TGTGCCAGCAGTGAAGCGCCGGCTGCCTATGGCTACACCTTC. Residues: CASSEAPAAYGYTF.

The chain combines TRBV19 with TRBJ1-3; TRBD1 matches 9 bases. V lost 3 bases to trimming and J lost 3 bases; unmatched junction nucleotides: 3. Per germline, CDR1 LNHDA and CDR2 SQIVND (reference sequence). The CDR3 is 15 residues long. This chain's CDR3 is CASSIDRGFGNTIYF. The CDR3 region has the DNA TGTGCCAGTAGTATCGACAGGGGGTTTGGAAACACCATATATTTT.

This chain uses TRBV6-2 or TRBV6-3 with TRBJ2-7; TRBD2 is a possible D gene (6 bases). V was cut by 0 bases and J by 7 bases, with 16 bases left in between. Germline CDR1 is MNHEY and CDR2 is SVGEGT. The CDR3 totals 15 residues. Here the CDR3 DNA reads TGTGCCAGCAGTTACTCGGTGGTCGGGAGTTGGGAGCAGTACTTC. This encodes CASSYSVVGSWEQYF.

This clone was picked up a small number of times. This chain links TRBV28 with TRBJ1-2; D remains unclear. The germline V gene has CDR1 MDHEN and CDR2 SYDVKM. The V end was cut by 5 bases, the J end by 10 bases, with 14 bases between. The CDR3 spans 12 residues. CDR3 loop: CASSPGRFPYTF. As DNA, the CDR3 is TGTGCCAGCAGTCCCGGTCGGTTTCCCTACACCTTC.

The chain is built from TRBV28 and TRBJ2-7; TRBD1 matches at 8 bases. CDR1 MDHEN and CDR2 SYDVKM come from the germline V gene. This CDR3 spans 16 amino acids. V dropped 6 bases and J dropped 3; count of bases not matched to a gene: 13. The CDR3 here is CASRTGQGKPLYEQYF. CDR3 nucleotides: TGTGCCAGCAGGACCGGACAGGGTAAACCTCTCTACGAGCAGTACTTC.

J is TRBJ1-2 and V is TRBV24-1, with unresolved D. V lost 3 bases and J lost 5, with 12 bases in between. The germline gives CDR1 KGHDR, CDR2 SFDVKD. The CDR3 runs to 14 residues. For the CDR3, the DNA is TGTGCCACCAGTGATCTAGGACGGTCATATGGCTACACCTTC. As protein: CATSDLGRSYGYTF.

This chain joins TRBV15 and TRBJ2-7, with 12 bases matching TRBD2. J gave up 3 bases and V 0 bases, and 9 bases lay outside the gene matches. CDR3 length equals 18 residues. The germline V gene has CDR1 LNHNV and CDR2 YYDKDF (reference sequence). CDR3 amino acids: CATSREKTTSGSYYEQYF. The CDR3 nucleotides are TGTGCCACCAGCAGAGAAAAAACGACTAGCGGGAGTTACTACGAGCAGTACTTC.

V and J are TRBV27 and TRBJ1-1; 11 bases are a match to TRBD1. Trimming took 3 bases from V and 6 from J; bases not matched to a gene: 12. The CDR3 runs to 17 residues. Germline V CDR1 and CDR2: MNHEY, SMNVEV (reference sequence). The CDR3 coding sequence is TGTGCCAGCAGTTTCCGGACAGGGGGCAGTTTTTGGGCTGAAGCTTTCTTT. This codes for CASSFRTGGSFWAEAFF.

The J gene is TRBJ1-5, the V gene TRBV25-1; no firm D call. The CDR3 consists of 13 residues. Germline CDR1 is MGHDK and CDR2 is SYGVNS. Trimming stripped 5 bases from V and 4 bases from J, with 9 bases between. The CDR3 DNA sequence: TGTGCCAGCAGTCTAGCGGGTAATCAGCCCCAGCATTTT. This sequence encodes CASSLAGNQPQHF. The whole variable domain, filled in from reference TRBV25-1 and TRBJ1-5, reads EADIYQTPRYLVIGTGKKITLECSQTMGHDKMYWYQQDPGMELHLIHYSYGVNSTEKGDLSSESTVSRIRTEHFPLTLESARPSHTSQYLCASSLAGNQPQHFGDGTRLSIL.

V usage is TRBV7-2 and J usage is TRBJ2-1; 12 nucleotides align to TRBD2. CDR1 and CDR2 from the germline V gene are SGHTA and FQGNSA. With V trimmed by 2 bases and J by 7 bases, 6 bases remained unmatched. The CDR3 covers 16 residues. This CDR3 is CASSLTTSGRENEQFF. The DNA of the CDR3 is TGTGCCAGCAGCTTAACGACTAGCGGGAGAGAGAATGAGCAGTTCTTC.

V usage is TRBV30 and J usage is TRBJ1-2, with a weak D call TRBD1 (6 bases). V was pared by 3 bases and J by 0 bases, with 20 bases between. Germline values: CDR1 GTSNPN, CDR2 SVGIG (reference sequence). This CDR3 comprises 17 residues. Here the CDR3 DNA reads TGTGCCTGGAGCAAAAAAAACTCGGACAGAGCTAACTATGGCTACACCTTC. Translation gives CAWSKKNSDRANYGYTF.

The chain joins TRBV7-9 to TRBJ2-1; the match to TRBD2 covers 7 bases. V lost 2 bases, J lost 5 bases, and 12 bases stayed unmatched. The CDR3 totals 17 residues. The V gene's germline CDR1 is SEHNR and CDR2 FQNEAQ (reference sequence). The CDR3 sequence: CASSLLFTGTIDNEQFF. In DNA, the CDR3 is TGTGCCAGCAGCTTACTCTTTACCGGGACTATTGACAATGAGCAGTTCTTC.

Notes on this clone: In the same sample, other DNA sequences code for this CDR3. J is TRBJ2-7 and V is TRBV18; no definite D call. The CDR3 covers 12 residues. V was cut by 3 bases and J by 0 bases, with 3 bases left in between. Germline assignment: CDR1 KGHSH and CDR2 LQKENI. CDR3 sequence (DNA): TGTGCCAGCTCACCGAGCTCCTACGAGCAGTACTTC. Its translation is CASSPSSYEQYF.

The chain uses TRBV27 and TRBJ2-2, with 10 bases identical to TRBD1. This CDR3 comprises 15 residues. The germline gives CDR1 MNHEY, CDR2 SMNVEV (reference sequence). With 3 bases clipped from V and 4 bases from J, the junction kept 2 bases outside the gene matches. The CDR3 loop reads CASSFRQGATGELFF. The CDR3 DNA is TGTGCCAGCAGTTTCCGACAGGGGGCCACCGGGGAGCTGTTTTTT.

V gene TRBV6-2 or TRBV6-3 combines with J gene TRBJ1-6, with TRBD1 matching over 8 bases. Germline-derived CDR1 and CDR2 are MNHEY and SVGEGT. V was pared by 4 bases and J by 3 bases, with 2 bases of the junction left unmatched. This CDR3 comprises 15 residues. Here the CDR3 DNA reads TGTGCCAGCAGTTTAACAGGGGGCTATAATTCACCCCTCCACTTT. This codes for CASSLTGGYNSPLHF.

The V call is TRBV23-1, the J call TRBJ2-1; TRBD2 matches at 11 bases. TRBV23-1 is given ORF status, its function remaining uncertain. V was pared by 0 bases and J by 6 bases, with 25 bases of the junction left unmatched. The CDR3 is made up of 23 amino acids. The CDR3 here is CASSQSDLRVVSSGRRGGNEQFF. As DNA, the CDR3 is TGCGCCAGCAGTCAATCGGACCTAAGGGTGGTGTCTAGCGGGAGGAGGGGGGGCAATGAGCAGTTCTTC.

The rearrangement joins TRBV7-6 to TRBJ1-5, with D unclear. The CDR3 has 16 amino acids. V lost 4 bases, J lost 2 bases, and 15 bases lay in between. Per the germline V gene, CDR1 is SGHVS and CDR2 is FNYEAQ. The CDR3 DNA is TGTGCCAGCAGCTGGACCTTAAGGATGGGCAATCAGCCCCAGCATTTT. Translated: CASSWTLRMGNQPQHF.

The V and J genes are TRBV18 and TRBJ1-2, with 8 bases identical to TRBD1. Germline V gene sequence: CDR1 KGHSH, CDR2 LQKENI. This CDR3 region has 13 residues. J lost 7 bases, V lost 3 bases, and 4 bases had no gene match. The DNA of the CDR3 is TGTGCCAGCTCACCGGGACAGGACCTTGGCTACACCTTC. Protein: CASSPGQDLGYTF.

V usage is TRBV5-1 and J usage is TRBJ1-1; 9 bases are shared with TRBD1. Losses at the gene ends were 5 bases for V and 9 bases for J; bases not matched to a gene: 8. The CDR3 runs 13 residues. The germline V gene has CDR1 SGHRS and CDR2 YFSETQ. For the CDR3, the DNA is TGCGCCAGCAGGTTAGAAGGGACAGGGAAAGCTTTCTTT. Its translation is CASRLEGTGKAFF.

CDR3 amino acids: CASSPRAGINQPQHF. CDR3 in DNA: TGTGCCAGCAGCCCCCGGGCGGGGATCAATCAGCCCCAGCATTTT. The rearrangement joins TRBV7-2 to TRBJ1-5, with D unclear. The V end was cut by 5 bases, the J end by 3 bases, with 14 bases between. The CDR3 covers 15 residues. Germline loops: CDR1 SGHTA, CDR2 FQGNSA.

The gene calls are TRBV19 and TRBJ1-1; unclear D gene. V gave up 5 bases and J gave up 0 bases, with 13 bases separating them. In germline, CDR1 is LNHDA, CDR2 SQIVND (reference sequence). This CDR3 is built from 15 residues. CDR3: CASSSNGVMNTEAFF. DNA for the CDR3: TGTGCCAGTAGTTCCAACGGCGTAATGAACACTGAAGCTTTCTTT. Full variable domain (remainder filled in from reference TRBV19 and TRBJ1-1): DGGITQSPKYLFRKEGQNVTLSCEQNLNHDAMYWYRQDPGQGLRLIYYSQIVNDFQKGDIAEGYSVSREKKESFPLTVTSAQKNPTAFYLCASSSNGVMNTEAFFGQGTRLTVV.

This clone was detected a few times. The chain has TRBV7-3 and TRBJ1-1, with D tentatively TRBD1 (6 bases). V was pared by 5 bases and J by 2 bases, with 18 bases between. The length of the CDR3 is 16 residues. Germline CDR1 is SGHTA and CDR2 is FQGTGA. For the CDR3, the DNA is TGTGCCAGCAGCCCGGGGGGCGCGAGGAAAAACACTGAAGCTTTCTTT. Translating it yields CASSPGGARKNTEAFF.

CDR3 nucleotides: TGTGCCAGCAGTGCGCCGTACAGGGCTGCTAATGAAAAACTGTTTTTT. This sequence encodes CASSAPYRAANEKLFF. The genes are TRBV6-1 and TRBJ1-4; possible D gene TRBD1, 6 bases. Trimming took off 4 bases at V and 3 bases at J, with 15 bases between the two ends. Germline values: CDR1 MNHNS, CDR2 SASEGT. The CDR3 length is 16 residues.

The chain combines TRBV27 with TRBJ1-1, with a possible D match to TRBD1 (5 bases). Germline V CDR1 and CDR2: MNHEY, SMNVEV (reference sequence). Trimming removed 6 bases at V and 1 base at J, with 9 bases between. CDR3 size: 13 residues. Here the CDR3 reads CASSAGPNTEAFF. In DNA form, the CDR3 reads TGTGCCAGCAGCGCAGGGCCGAACACTGAAGCTTTCTTT.